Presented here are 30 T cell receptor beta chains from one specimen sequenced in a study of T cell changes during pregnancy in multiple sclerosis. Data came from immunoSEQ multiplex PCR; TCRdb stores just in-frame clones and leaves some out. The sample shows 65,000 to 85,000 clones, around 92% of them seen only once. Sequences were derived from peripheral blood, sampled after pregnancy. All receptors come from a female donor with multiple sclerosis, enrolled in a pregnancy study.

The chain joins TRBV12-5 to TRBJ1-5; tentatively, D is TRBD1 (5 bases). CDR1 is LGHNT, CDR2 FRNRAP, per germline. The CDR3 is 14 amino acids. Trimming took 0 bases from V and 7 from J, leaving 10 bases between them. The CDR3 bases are TGTGCTAGTGGTTTGGTAACGGGGGACCAGCCCCAGCATTTT. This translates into CASGLVTGDQPQHF.

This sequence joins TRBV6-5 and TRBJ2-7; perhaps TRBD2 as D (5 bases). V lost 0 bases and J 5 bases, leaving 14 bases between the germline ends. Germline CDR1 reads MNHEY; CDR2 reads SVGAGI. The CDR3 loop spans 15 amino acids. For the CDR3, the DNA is TGTGCCAGCAGTTACTCGGGGAGTCGCGTTAACGAGCAGTACTTC. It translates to CASSYSGSRVNEQYF.

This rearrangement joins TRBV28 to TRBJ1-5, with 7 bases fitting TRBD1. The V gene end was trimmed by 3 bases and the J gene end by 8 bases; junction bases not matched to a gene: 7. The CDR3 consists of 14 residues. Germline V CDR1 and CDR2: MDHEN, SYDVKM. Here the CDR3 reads CASSFGDSWKPQHF. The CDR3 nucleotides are TGTGCCAGCAGTTTCGGGGACAGTTGGAAGCCCCAGCATTTT.

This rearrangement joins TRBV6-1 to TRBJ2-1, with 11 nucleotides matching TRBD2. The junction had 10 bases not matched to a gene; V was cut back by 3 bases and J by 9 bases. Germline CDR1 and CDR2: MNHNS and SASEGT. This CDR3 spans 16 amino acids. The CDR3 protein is CASSDFGTSGSTEQFF. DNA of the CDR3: TGTGCCAGCAGTGACTTTGGGACTAGCGGATCTACTGAGCAGTTCTTC.

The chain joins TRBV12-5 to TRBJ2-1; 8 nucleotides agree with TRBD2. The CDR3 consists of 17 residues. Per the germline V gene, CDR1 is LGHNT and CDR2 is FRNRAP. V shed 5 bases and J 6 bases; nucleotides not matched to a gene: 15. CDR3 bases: TGTGCTAGTGGTACCGACCCGTGGCGGGAGGCCGCCAATGAGCAGTTCTTC. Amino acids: CASGTDPWREAANEQFF.

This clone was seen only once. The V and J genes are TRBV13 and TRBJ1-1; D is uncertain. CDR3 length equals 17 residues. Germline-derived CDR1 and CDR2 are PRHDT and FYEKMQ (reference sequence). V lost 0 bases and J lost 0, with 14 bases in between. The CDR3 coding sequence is TGTGCCAGCAGCTTAGGATCGTTAGCGAGTCTGAACACTGAAGCTTTCTTT. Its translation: CASSLGSLASLNTEAFF.

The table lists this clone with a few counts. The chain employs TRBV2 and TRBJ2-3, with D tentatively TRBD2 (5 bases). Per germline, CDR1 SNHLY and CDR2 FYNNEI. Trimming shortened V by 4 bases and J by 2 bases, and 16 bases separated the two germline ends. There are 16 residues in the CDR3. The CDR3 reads CASSARASDYTDTQYF. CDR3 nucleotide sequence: TGTGCCAGCAGTGCGAGGGCCTCAGATTACACAGATACGCAGTATTTT.

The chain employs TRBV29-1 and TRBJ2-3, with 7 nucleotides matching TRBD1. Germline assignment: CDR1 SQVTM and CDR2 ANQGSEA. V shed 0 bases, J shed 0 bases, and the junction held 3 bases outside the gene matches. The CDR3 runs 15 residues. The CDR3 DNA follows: TGCAGCGTTGAAGAGGGACAGAAAAGCACAGATACGCAGTATTTT. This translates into CSVEEGQKSTDTQYF.

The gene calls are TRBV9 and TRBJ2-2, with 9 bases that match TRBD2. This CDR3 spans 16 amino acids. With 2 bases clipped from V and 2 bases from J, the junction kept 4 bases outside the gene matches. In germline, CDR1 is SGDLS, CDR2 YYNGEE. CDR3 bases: TGTGCCAGCAGCGTTGGACTAGCGCCCAACACCGGGGAGCTGTTTTTT. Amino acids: CASSVGLAPNTGELFF.

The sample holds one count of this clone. The chain's CDR3 is CASSSGQLDQPQHF. In nucleotides, the CDR3 is TGTGCCAGCAGTTCTGGACAGCTAGATCAGCCCCAGCATTTT. The chain links TRBV28 to TRBJ1-5; tentative D call: TRBD1 (6 bases). The V end was cut by 4 bases, the J end by 5 bases, with 12 bases between. The CDR3 consists of 14 residues. Germline V gives CDR1 MDHEN, CDR2 SYDVKM.

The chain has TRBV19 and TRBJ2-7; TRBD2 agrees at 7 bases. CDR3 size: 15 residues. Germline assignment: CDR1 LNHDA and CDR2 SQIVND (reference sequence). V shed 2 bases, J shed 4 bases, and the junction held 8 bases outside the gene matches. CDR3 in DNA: TGTGCCAGTAGTATAAGAACAGCGGGACGGTACGAGCAGTACTTC. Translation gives CASSIRTAGRYEQYF.

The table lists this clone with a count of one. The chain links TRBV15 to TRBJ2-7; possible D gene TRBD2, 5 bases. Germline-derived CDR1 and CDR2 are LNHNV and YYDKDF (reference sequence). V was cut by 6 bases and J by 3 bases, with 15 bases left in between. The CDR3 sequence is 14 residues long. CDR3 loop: CATSERRFRYEQYF. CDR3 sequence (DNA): TGTGCCACCAGTGAGCGGCGGTTCCGCTACGAGCAGTACTTC.

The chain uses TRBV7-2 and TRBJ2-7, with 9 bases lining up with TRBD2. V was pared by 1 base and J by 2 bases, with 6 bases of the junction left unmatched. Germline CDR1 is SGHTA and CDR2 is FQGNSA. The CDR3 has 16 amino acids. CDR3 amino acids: CASSLGPSGATYEQYF. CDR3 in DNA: TGTGCCAGCAGCTTAGGTCCTAGCGGGGCCACCTACGAGCAGTACTTC.

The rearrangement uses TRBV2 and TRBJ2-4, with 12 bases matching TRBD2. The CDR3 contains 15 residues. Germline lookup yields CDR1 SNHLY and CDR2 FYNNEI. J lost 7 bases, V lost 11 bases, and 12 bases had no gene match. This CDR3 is CASSALAGGGNIQYF. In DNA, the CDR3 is TGTGCCTCCAGCGCACTAGCGGGAGGAGGGAACATTCAGTACTTC.

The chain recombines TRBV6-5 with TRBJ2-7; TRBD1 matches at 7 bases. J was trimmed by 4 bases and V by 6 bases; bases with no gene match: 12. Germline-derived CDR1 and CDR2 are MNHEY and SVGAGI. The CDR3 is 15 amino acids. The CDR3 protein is CASRYGTVPGYEQYF. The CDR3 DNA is TGTGCCAGCAGGTACGGGACAGTTCCAGGGTACGAGCAGTACTTC.

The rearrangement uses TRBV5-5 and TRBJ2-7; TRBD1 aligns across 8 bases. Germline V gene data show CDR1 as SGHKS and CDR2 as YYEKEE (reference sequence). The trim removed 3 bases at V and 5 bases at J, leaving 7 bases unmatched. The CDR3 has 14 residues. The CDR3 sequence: CASSYGDRSNEQYF. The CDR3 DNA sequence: TGTGCCAGCAGCTACGGGGACAGGAGTAACGAGCAGTACTTC.

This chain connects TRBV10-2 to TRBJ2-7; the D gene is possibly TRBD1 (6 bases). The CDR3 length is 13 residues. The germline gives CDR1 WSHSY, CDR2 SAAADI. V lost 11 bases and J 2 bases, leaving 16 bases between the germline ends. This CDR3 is CAAAGAKTYEQYF. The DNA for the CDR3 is TGCGCCGCAGCAGGGGCGAAAACCTACGAGCAGTACTTC.

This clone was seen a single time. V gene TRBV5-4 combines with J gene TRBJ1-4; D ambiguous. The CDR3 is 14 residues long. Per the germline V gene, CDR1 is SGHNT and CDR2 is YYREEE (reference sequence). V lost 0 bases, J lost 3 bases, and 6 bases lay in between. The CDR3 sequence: CASSLGLPNEKLFF. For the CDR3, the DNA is TGTGCCAGCAGCTTGGGGCTGCCTAATGAAAAACTGTTTTTT.

The CDR3 loop reads CASSPETLNTGELFF. CDR3 DNA sequence: TGTGCCAGCTCACCGGAGACGCTAAACACCGGGGAGCTGTTTTTT. The rearrangement uses TRBV18 and TRBJ2-2; no reliable D call. CDR1 and CDR2 (germline): KGHSH, LQKENI. The CDR3 sequence is 15 residues long. V lost 3 bases to trimming and J lost 2 bases, with 10 bases between them.

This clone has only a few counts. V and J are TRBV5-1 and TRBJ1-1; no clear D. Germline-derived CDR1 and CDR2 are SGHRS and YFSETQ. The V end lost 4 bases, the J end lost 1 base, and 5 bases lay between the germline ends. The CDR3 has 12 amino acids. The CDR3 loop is CASSPGNTEAFF. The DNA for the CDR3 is TGCGCCAGCAGCCCAGGGAACACTGAAGCTTTCTTT.

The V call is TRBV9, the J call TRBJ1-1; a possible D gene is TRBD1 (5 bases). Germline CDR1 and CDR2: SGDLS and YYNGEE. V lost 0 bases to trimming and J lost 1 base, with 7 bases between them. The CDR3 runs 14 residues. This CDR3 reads CASSVARANTEAFF. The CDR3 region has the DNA TGTGCCAGCAGCGTAGCCAGGGCGAACACTGAAGCTTTCTTT.

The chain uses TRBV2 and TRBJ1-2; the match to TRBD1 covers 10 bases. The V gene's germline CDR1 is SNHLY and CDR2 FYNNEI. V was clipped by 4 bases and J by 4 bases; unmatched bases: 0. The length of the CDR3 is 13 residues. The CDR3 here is CASSGTGGYGYTF. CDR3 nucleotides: TGTGCCAGCAGTGGGACAGGGGGCTATGGCTACACCTTC.

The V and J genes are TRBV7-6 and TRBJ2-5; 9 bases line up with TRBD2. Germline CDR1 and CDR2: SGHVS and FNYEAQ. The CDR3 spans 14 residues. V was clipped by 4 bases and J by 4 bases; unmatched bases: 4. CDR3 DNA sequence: TGTGCCAGCAGCTCATTTAGCGGGAGAGAGACCCAGTACTTC. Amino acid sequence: CASSSFSGRETQYF. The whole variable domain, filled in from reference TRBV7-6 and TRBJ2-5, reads GAGVSQSPRYKVTKRGQDVALRCDPISGHVSLYWYRQALGQGPEFLTYFNYEAQQDKSGLPNDRFSAERPEGSISTLTIQRTEQRDSAMYRCASSSFSGRETQYFGPGTRLLVL.

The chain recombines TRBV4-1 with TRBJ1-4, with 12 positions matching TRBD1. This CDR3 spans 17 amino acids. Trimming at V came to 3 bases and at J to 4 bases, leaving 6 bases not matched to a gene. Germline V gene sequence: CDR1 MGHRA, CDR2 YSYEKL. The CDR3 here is CASSQPGQGAFNEKLFF. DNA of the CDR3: TGCGCCAGCAGCCAGCCGGGACAGGGGGCGTTTAATGAAAAACTGTTTTTT.

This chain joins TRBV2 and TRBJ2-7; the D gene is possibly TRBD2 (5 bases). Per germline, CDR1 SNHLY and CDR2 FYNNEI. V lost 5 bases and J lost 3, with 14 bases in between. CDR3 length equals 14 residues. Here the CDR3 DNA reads TGTGCCAGCAGTACCAACGGGGAGATCTACGAGCAGTACTTC. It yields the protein CASSTNGEIYEQYF.

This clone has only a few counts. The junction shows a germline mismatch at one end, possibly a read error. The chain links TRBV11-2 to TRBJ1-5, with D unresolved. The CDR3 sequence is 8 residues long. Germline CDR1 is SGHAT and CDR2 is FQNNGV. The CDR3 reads CASLFPDF. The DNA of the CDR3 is TGTGCCTCCCTGTTTCCGGATTTT.

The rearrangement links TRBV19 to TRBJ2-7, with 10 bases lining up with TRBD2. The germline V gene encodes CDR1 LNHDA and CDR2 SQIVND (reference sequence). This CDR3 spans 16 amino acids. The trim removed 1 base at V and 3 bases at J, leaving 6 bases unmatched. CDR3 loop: CASSIGASGSDYEQYF. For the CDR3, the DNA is TGTGCCAGTAGTATAGGGGCTAGCGGGAGTGACTACGAGCAGTACTTC.

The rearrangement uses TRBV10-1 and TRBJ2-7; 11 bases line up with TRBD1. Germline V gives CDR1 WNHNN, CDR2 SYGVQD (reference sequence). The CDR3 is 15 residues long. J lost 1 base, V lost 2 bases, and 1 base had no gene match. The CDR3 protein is CASSEGQGASYEQYF. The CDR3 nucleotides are TGCGCCAGCAGTGAGGGACAGGGGGCGTCCTACGAGCAGTACTTC.

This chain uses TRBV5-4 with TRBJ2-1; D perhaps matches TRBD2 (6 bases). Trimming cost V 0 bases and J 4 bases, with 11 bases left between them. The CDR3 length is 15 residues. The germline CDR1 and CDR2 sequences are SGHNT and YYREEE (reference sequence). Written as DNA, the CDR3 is TGTGCCAGCAGCTTGGCGGGAGCACGGTACAATGAGCAGTTCTTC. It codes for CASSLAGARYNEQFF. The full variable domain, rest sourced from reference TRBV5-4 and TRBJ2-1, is ETGVTQSPTHLIKTRGQQVTLRCSSQSGHNTVSWYQQALGQGPQFIFQYYREEENGRGNFPPRFSGLQFPNYSSELNVNALELDDSALYLCASSLAGARYNEQFFGPGTRLTVL.

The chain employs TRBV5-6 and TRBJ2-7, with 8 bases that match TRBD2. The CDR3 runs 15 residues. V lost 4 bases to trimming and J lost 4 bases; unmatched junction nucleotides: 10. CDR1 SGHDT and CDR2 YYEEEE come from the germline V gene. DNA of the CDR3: TGTGCCAGCAGCCGGGAGGGGGAGTTAGGGTACGAGCAGTACTTC. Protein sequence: CASSREGELGYEQYF.